This T cell receptor beta chain was sequenced for a study of technical replicates of blood from a few donors. The CDR3 totals 14 residues. Germline V gene data show CDR1 as LGHNA and CDR2 as YNFKEQ. V lost 4 bases to trimming and J lost 7 bases; unmatched junction nucleotides: 6. Sequencing was performed with immunoSEQ multiplex PCR; in TCRdb, only in-frame clones are kept and a portion is missing. The data contain approximately 73,000 clones, around 93% of them seen just once; the ten biggest clones take up 0.2% to 0.3%. The V and J genes are TRBV4-2 and TRBJ2-1; 8 nucleotides agree with TRBD1. The source of this sequence is a human donor in good health. Sequencing used T cells isolated from PBMCs. In nucleotides, the CDR3 is TGTGCCAGCAGCCCCCCGGACAGGGAAAATGAGCAGTTCTTC. Translated: CASSPPDRENEQFF.